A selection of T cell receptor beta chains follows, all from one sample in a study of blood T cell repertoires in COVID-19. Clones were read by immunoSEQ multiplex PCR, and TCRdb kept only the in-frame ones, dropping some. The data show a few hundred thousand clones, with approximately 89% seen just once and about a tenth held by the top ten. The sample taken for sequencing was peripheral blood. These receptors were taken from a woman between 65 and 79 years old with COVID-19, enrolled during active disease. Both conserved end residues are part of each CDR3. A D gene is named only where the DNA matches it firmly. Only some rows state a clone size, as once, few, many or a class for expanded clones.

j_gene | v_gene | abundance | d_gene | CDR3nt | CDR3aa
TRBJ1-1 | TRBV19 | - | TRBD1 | TGTGCCAGTAACCCGACAGGGTTGAAAACTGAAGCTTTCTTT | CASNPTGLKTEAFF
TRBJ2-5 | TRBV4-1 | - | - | TGCGCCAGCAGCCAAGATTCCGGGAAAGAGACCCAGTACTTC | CASSQDSGKETQYF
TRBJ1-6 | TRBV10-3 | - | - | TGTGCCATCAAACCGTCAGGGATCAGGTCACCCCTCCACTTT | CAIKPSGIRSPLHF
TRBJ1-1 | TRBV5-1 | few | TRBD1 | TGCGCCAGCAGCGTAAGACAGGGGAACGGTAGGGTGAACACTGAAGCTTTCTTT | CASSVRQGNGRVNTEAFF
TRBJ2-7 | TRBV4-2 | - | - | TGTGCCAGCAGCCAAGAGTGGCGGAACTCCTACGAGCAGTACTTC | CASSQEWRNSYEQYF
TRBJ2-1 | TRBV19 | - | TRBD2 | TGTGCCAGTAGTATAGGGCCGGGGGGCTACAATGAGCAGTTCTTC | CASSIGPGGYNEQFF
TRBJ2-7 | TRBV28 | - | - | TGTGCCAGCAGTTTCCACTGGTCCTACGAGCAGTACTTC | CASSFHWSYEQYF
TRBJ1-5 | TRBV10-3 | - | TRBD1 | TGTGCCATCAGAGGACAGGGGAGCCACAATCAGCCCCAGCATTTT | CAIRGQGSHNQPQHF
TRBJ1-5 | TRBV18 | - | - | TGTGCCAGCTCACCTAACGGAGATCAGCCCCAGCATTTT | CASSPNGDQPQHF
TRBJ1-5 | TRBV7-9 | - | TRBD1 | TGTGCCAGCAGCCGCTGGACAGGACAAGATGCCAATCAGCCCCAGCATTTT | CASSRWTGQDANQPQHF
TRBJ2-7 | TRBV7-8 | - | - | TGTGCCAGCAGCTTAGTGTTGTCAGGCCAAACCTACGAGCAGTACTTC | CASSLVLSGQTYEQYF
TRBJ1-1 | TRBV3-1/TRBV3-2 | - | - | TGTGCCAGCAGCCAAGAAGTAATGGGACAACCTGAAGCTTTCTTT | CASSQEVMGQPEAFF
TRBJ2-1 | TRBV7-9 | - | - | TGTGCCAGCAGCTCCGGACTGCTCTCCTACAATGAGCAGTTCTTC | CASSSGLLSYNEQFF
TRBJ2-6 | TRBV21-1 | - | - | TGTGCCAGCAGAGGGGCCCTTGGGTATGGGGCCAACGTCCTGACTTTC | CASRGALGYGANVLTF
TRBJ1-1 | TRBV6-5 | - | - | TGTGCCAGCAAGTCCAGGTTAGATGAAGCTTTCTTT | CASKSRLDEAFF
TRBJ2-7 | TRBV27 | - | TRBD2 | TGTGCCAGCAGTCAAAATATTCTAGCGGGGGCTGGGGAGCAGTACTTC | CASSQNILAGAGEQYF
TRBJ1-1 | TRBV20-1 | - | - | TGCAGTGCTAGTAAGTCGGTGTCAGGGAACATGAACACTGAAGCTTTCTTT | CSASKSVSGNMNTEAFF
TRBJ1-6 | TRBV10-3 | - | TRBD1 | TGTGCCATCAGTGACCAGGGACAGGGCTATTCACCCCTCCACTTT | CAISDQGQGYSPLHF
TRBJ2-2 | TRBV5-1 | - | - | TGCGCCAGCTCCTTGAGTCGGGAGCTGTTTTTT | CASSLSRELFF
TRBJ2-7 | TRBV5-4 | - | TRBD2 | TGTGCCAGCAGCTTCGGGACTAGCGGGATCCCCTACGAGCAGTACTTC | CASSFGTSGIPYEQYF
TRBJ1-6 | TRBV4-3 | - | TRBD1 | TGCGCCAGCAGCCAACACGACAGGGGAGGTTCACCCCTCCACTTT | CASSQHDRGGSPLHF
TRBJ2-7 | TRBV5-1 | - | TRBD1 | TGCGCCAGCAGCGTGGGGGCAGGGGGTACCTACGAGCAGTACTTC | CASSVGAGGTYEQYF
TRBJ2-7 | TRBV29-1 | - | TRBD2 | TGCAGCGCATCAGCGGGAGGGAACTCCTACGAGCAGTACTTC | CSASAGGNSYEQYF
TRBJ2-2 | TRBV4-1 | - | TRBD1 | TGCGCCAGCAGCCAAGGGGGGACAGGGTACACCGGGGAGCTGTTTTTT | CASSQGGTGYTGELFF
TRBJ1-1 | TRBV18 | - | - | TGTGCCAGCTCACCCCAACAAACCCGTGGAGCTGAAGCTTTCTTT | CASSPQQTRGAEAFF
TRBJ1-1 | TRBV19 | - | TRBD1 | TGTGCCAGTGAAGGACAGGGGGCGCGAGCTTTCTTT | CASEGQGARAFF
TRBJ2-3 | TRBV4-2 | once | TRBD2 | TGTGCCAGCAGCTCCGGACTAGCGAATATTCTAGATACGCAGTATTTT | CASSSGLANILDTQYF
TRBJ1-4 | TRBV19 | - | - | TGTGCCAGTAGTACAGTCCTCGGGGATGAAAAACTGTTTTTT | CASSTVLGDEKLFF
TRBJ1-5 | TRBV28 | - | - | TGTGCCAGTAGTTTGCAGGTTGCGAATCAGCCCCAGCATTTT | CASSLQVANQPQHF
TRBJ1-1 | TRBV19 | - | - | TGTGCCAGTAGTTGGCAGTCGATGAACACTGAAGCTTTCTTT | CASSWQSMNTEAFF
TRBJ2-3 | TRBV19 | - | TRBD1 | TGTGCCAGTAGTATAGACCAATCCGGGACAGTTCTCCCAGATACGCAGTATTTT | CASSIDQSGTVLPDTQYF
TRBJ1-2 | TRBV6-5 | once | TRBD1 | TGTGCCAGCAGCGGACAGGGCAGAGTAAACTATGGCTACACCTTC | CASSGQGRVNYGYTF
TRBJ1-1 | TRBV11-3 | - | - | TGTGCCAGCAGCTTAGGCTCACAGAGCACTGAAGCTTTCTTT | CASSLGSQSTEAFF
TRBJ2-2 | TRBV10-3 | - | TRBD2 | TGTGCCATCAGGGGACTAGCGGGAGAACAGTCCGGGGAGCTGTTTTTT | CAIRGLAGEQSGELFF
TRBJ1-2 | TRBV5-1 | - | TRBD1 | TGCGCCAGCAGACCAGGACAGGGGTATGGCTACACCTTC | CASRPGQGYGYTF
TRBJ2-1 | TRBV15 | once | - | TGTGCCACCAGCAGAGATCAACGCTTTGGCGGCAGCTCCTACAATGAGCAGTTCTTC | CATSRDQRFGGSSYNEQFF
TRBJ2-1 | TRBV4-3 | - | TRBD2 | TGCGCCAGCAGCATATCTAGCGGGAGCTCCTACAATGAGCAGTTCTTC | CASSISSGSSYNEQFF
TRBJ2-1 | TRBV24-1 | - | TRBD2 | TGTGCCACCAGTGGACTAGCGGGAGTCAATGAGCAGTTCTTC | CATSGLAGVNEQFF
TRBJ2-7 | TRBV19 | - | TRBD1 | TGTGCCAGTAGTATTGGACAGGGGCGGTACGAGCAGTACTTC | CASSIGQGRYEQYF
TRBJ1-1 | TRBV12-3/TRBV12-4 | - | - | TGTGCCAGCAGTTCTCCGAAGGGGAAAGCTTTCTTT | CASSSPKGKAFF
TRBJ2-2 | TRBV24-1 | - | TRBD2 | TGTGCCACCAGTGATTTACGGGGGAGCGGGGCGCACACCGGGGAGCTGTTTTTT | CATSDLRGSGAHTGELFF
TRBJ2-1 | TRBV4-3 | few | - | TGCGCCAGCAGCCAAACGACAGGCTACAATGAGCAGTTCTTC | CASSQTTGYNEQFF
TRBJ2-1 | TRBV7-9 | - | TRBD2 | TGTGCCAGCAGCACCCTAGCGGGAGTTGACAATGAGCAGTTCTTC | CASSTLAGVDNEQFF